The following is a T cell receptor (beta chain) sequence with its context. This record comes from a study of CD4 T cell repertoires in COVID-19. Study-wide background: Other coronavirus spike proteins restimulated relabeled CFSE-low cells expanded with IL-2 for 10 days.

No culture step preceded sequencing of the ex vivo isolated memory T cells. The data were produced by immunoSEQ multiplex PCR, yet TCRdb's version contains in-frame clones alone and is incomplete. The sample contains approximately 75,000 clones, about four fifths of which appear only once. The germline V and J ends were trimmed by 5 bases and 5 bases, with 7 bases remaining between them. Germline V CDR1 and CDR2: MDHEN, SYDVKM. The CDR3 is 11 amino acids. The J gene is TRBJ2-7, the V gene TRBV28; unclear D gene. The TCR originated in a human donor who had COVID-19. The starting material was CD4+ T cells from peripheral blood, obtained after recovery from COVID-19. CDR3 in DNA: TGTGCCAGCAGTATCACCAACGAGCAGTACTTC. As protein: CASSITNEQYF.